A single sample is the source of the 32 T cell receptor beta chains below, sequenced in a study of blood T cell repertoires in COVID-19. TCRdb keeps only in-frame clones here, not all; method: immunoSEQ multiplex PCR. The data hold some 320,000 clones, with approximately 90% observed a single time. Sequenced sample: peripheral blood. Every receptor here comes from a woman in her 30s who had recovered from COVID-19.

The chain recombines TRBV29-1 with TRBJ2-7; 9 nucleotides agree with TRBD1. This CDR3 comprises 12 residues. Trimming at V came to 6 bases and at J to 5 bases, leaving 5 bases not matched to a gene. The V gene's germline CDR1 is SQVTM and CDR2 ANQGSEA. CDR3 DNA: TGCAGCGTACCGGGACAGGGTAACGAGCAGTACTTC. Amino acids: CSVPGQGNEQYF.

In nucleotides, the CDR3 is TGTGCCAGCAGTACTCCCCGGGGTTCTCTGACAGATACGCAGTATTTT. It is translated as CASSTPRGSLTDTQYF. The V gene is TRBV6-6, the J gene TRBJ2-3; possible D gene TRBD2, 5 bases. V dropped 5 bases and J dropped 3 bases, with 18 bases sitting between them. The germline gives CDR1 MNHNY, CDR2 SVGAGI (reference sequence). The CDR3 spans 16 residues.

This chain joins TRBV6-2 or TRBV6-3 and TRBJ1-4, with 10 bases lining up with TRBD1. With 6 bases clipped from V and 8 bases from J, the junction kept 9 bases outside the gene matches. The germline V gene encodes CDR1 MNHEY and CDR2 SVGEGT. The CDR3 runs 15 residues. CDR3 residues: CASSPRGTGVEKLFF. The CDR3 DNA follows: TGTGCCAGCAGCCCGCGTGGGACAGGGGTGGAAAAACTGTTTTTT.

The V and J genes are TRBV7-7 and TRBJ2-1; 7 bases align to TRBD1. Losses at the gene ends were 0 bases for V and 9 bases for J; bases not matched to a gene: 8. Germline V gene data show CDR1 as SSHAT and CDR2 as FNYEAQ (reference sequence). The CDR3 consists of 15 residues. Here the CDR3 DNA reads TGTGCCAGCAGCTTAGCTGCGACAGGGCTCGGTGAGCAGTTCTTC. This gives the protein CASSLAATGLGEQFF.

This clone was picked up one time. V usage is TRBV5-4 and J usage is TRBJ1-5; possible D gene TRBD1, 6 bases. V was shortened by 0 bases and J by 13 bases, with 11 bases between the two germline ends. The CDR3 extends over 12 amino acids. From germline, CDR1 is SGHNT and CDR2 YYREEE (reference sequence). The CDR3 here is CASSLDFGTQHF. The CDR3 DNA reads TGTGCCAGCAGCTTGGACTTTGGGACACAGCATTTT.

J is TRBJ1-5 and V is TRBV12-3 or TRBV12-4; D unresolved. Trimming took 2 bases from V and 9 from J, leaving 8 bases between them. CDR3 length: 12 amino acids. CDR3 region: CASSLLSLPQHF. Here the CDR3 DNA reads TGTGCCAGCAGTTTATTATCTTTGCCCCAGCATTTT.

J is TRBJ1-2 and V is TRBV27; maybe TRBD1 (6 bases). This CDR3 is built from 13 residues. Trimming stripped 4 bases from V and 5 bases from J, with 11 bases between. The germline gives CDR1 MNHEY, CDR2 SMNVEV (reference sequence). CDR3 bases: TGTGCCAGCAGTTACAGGGAGGGGTATGGCTACACCTTC. Amino acid sequence: CASSYREGYGYTF.

J is TRBJ1-6 and V is TRBV4-1; 7 positions match TRBD1. CDR1 is MGHRA and CDR2 is YSYEKL in the germline V gene. This CDR3 spans 16 amino acids. J was trimmed by 7 bases and V by 2 bases; bases with no gene match: 8. The CDR3 region is CASSQPQGTANSPLHF. The CDR3 DNA reads TGCGCCAGCAGCCAACCTCAGGGGACAGCAAATTCACCCCTCCACTTT.

The V gene is TRBV28, the J gene TRBJ1-3; D perhaps matches TRBD1 (6 bases). The length of the CDR3 is 15 residues. Germline V lookup: CDR1 MDHEN, CDR2 SYDVKM. V lost 6 bases to trimming and J lost 4 bases, with 16 bases between them. The DNA of the CDR3 is TGTGCCAGCAGGCTCGCCGGCCAGGGGGGAAACACCATATATTTT. Amino acids: CASRLAGQGGNTIYF. The whole variable domain, remainder taken from reference TRBV28 and TRBJ1-3, is DVKVTQSSRYLVKRTGEKVFLECVQDMDHENMFWYRQDPGLGLRLIYFSYDVKMKEKGDIPEGYSVSREKKERFSLILESASTNQTSMYLCASRLAGQGGNTIYFGEGSWLTVV.

The chain combines TRBV6-5 with TRBJ1-5; D is unresolved. Germline V CDR1 and CDR2: MNHEY, SVGAGI. Trimming cost V 6 bases and J 3 bases, with 9 bases left between them. This CDR3 region has 13 residues. CDR3 sequence: CASRLRDNQPQHF. DNA of the CDR3: TGTGCCAGCAGACTCCGGGACAATCAGCCCCAGCATTTT.

This clone appeared a few times. J is TRBJ2-4 and V is TRBV5-4, with 7 nucleotides matching TRBD2. Germline V gene lookup returns CDR1 SGHNT and CDR2 YYREEE (reference sequence). V was clipped by 2 bases and J by 3 bases; unmatched bases: 8. CDR3 length: 16 amino acids. CDR3 region: CASSLPFGGSKNIQYF. The CDR3 region has the DNA TGTGCCAGCAGCTTACCGTTCGGCGGGAGCAAAAACATTCAGTACTTC.

V usage is TRBV3-1 (or the pseudogene TRBV3-2) and J usage is TRBJ1-2; TRBD1 matches at 8 bases. CDR1 is LGHDT and CDR2 is YNNKEL in the germline V gene (reference sequence). Trimming cost V 3 bases and J 8 bases; bases outside gene matches: 11. The CDR3 covers 15 residues. The CDR3 is CASSHAGTGPYGYTF. Written as DNA, the CDR3 is TGTGCCAGCAGCCATGCCGGGACAGGACCGTACGGCTACACCTTC.

V and J are TRBV5-1 and TRBJ1-4; TRBD1 agrees at 7 bases. With 0 bases clipped from V and 4 bases from J, the junction kept 3 bases outside the gene matches. The CDR3 spans 15 residues. CDR1 SGHRS and CDR2 YFSETQ come from the germline V gene. CDR3: CASSLEGAHNEKLFF. The CDR3 DNA is TGCGCCAGCAGCTTGGAGGGGGCACATAATGAAAAACTGTTTTTT.

The V gene is TRBV5-6, the J gene TRBJ1-1; 7 bases fit TRBD1. V was clipped by 1 base and J by 4 bases; unmatched bases: 7. CDR1 is SGHDT and CDR2 is YYEEEE in the germline V gene. This CDR3 region has 15 residues. CDR3 protein: CASSLPGGSSTEAFF. The DNA for the CDR3 is TGTGCCAGCAGCTTGCCAGGGGGGAGCAGCACTGAAGCTTTCTTT.

The chain has TRBV5-1 and TRBJ2-1, with a possible D match to TRBD1 (6 bases). V lost 6 bases, J lost 8 bases, and 18 bases lay in between. CDR1 is SGHRS, CDR2 YFSETQ, per germline. The CDR3 runs 14 residues. CDR3 DNA sequence: TGCGCCAGCACCCCAGGGGCCGGGAAGTATGAGCAGTTCTTC. Encoded protein: CASTPGAGKYEQFF.

This chain links TRBV6-5 with TRBJ1-6; D remains ambiguous. V was trimmed by 6 bases and J by 10 bases, leaving 19 bases between them. Germline V gives CDR1 MNHEY, CDR2 SVGAGI. The CDR3 sequence is 15 residues long. This CDR3 reads CASRAVAGGVSPLHF. CDR3 coding DNA: TGTGCCAGCAGGGCGGTAGCAGGCGGGGTGTCACCCCTCCACTTT.

The chain has TRBV20-1 and TRBJ2-5; no reliable D call. Germline-derived CDR1 and CDR2 are DFQATT and SNEGSKA (reference sequence). The CDR3 loop spans 10 amino acids. Trimming took off 7 bases at V and 3 bases at J, with 6 bases between the two ends. The CDR3 reads CSGLKETQYF. The CDR3 bases are TGCAGTGGACTCAAAGAGACCCAGTACTTC.

The chain links TRBV9 to TRBJ2-1; 7 bases match TRBD1. The CDR3 is made up of 16 amino acids. V lost 4 bases to trimming and J lost 0 bases; unmatched junction nucleotides: 7. Germline V lookup: CDR1 SGDLS, CDR2 YYNGEE. The CDR3, as DNA: TGTGCCAGCAGCACCCGACAGGGCAGCTCCTACAATGAGCAGTTCTTC. As protein: CASSTRQGSSYNEQFF.

This chain connects TRBV9 to TRBJ2-1; D is perhaps TRBD2 (5 bases). CDR1 SGDLS and CDR2 YYNGEE come from the germline V gene. The CDR3 is 15 amino acids. The V end was cut by 2 bases, the J end by 0 bases, with 9 bases between. The CDR3 DNA is TGTGCCAGCAGCGTCGTAGGGAGCTCCTACAATGAGCAGTTCTTC. Its translation is CASSVVGSSYNEQFF. The full variable domain, rest sourced from reference TRBV9 and TRBJ2-1, is DSGVTQTPKHLITATGQRVTLRCSPRSGDLSVYWYQQSLDQGLQFLIQYYNGEERAKGNILERFSAQQFPDLHSELNLSSLELGDSALYFCASSVVGSSYNEQFFGPGTRLTVL.

This clone was observed a handful of times. V is TRBV5-1 and J is TRBJ1-6, with D perhaps TRBD1 (5 bases). The ends were cut back, 0 bases at V and 7 bases at J, with 11 bases in the middle. The germline CDR1 and CDR2 sequences are SGHRS and YFSETQ. The CDR3 runs 15 residues. This chain's CDR3 is CASSLDQGSNSPLHF. In DNA, the CDR3 is TGCGCCAGCAGCTTGGACCAGGGTAGCAATTCACCCCTCCACTTT.

This clone was seen a few times. Here the CDR3 reads CASGRAIANTGELFF. Here the CDR3 DNA reads TGTGCCAGCGGGAGGGCCATCGCGAACACCGGGGAGCTGTTTTTT. The chain carries TRBV2 and TRBJ2-2; 7 nucleotides agree with TRBD2. V lost 8 bases to trimming and J lost 0 bases; unmatched junction nucleotides: 6. This CDR3 region has 15 residues. CDR1 SNHLY and CDR2 FYNNEI come from the germline V gene.

The J gene is TRBJ1-1, the V gene TRBV25-1; 11 positions match TRBD1. With 1 base clipped from V and 1 base from J, the junction kept 2 bases outside the gene matches. The CDR3 spans 16 residues. The germline V gene encodes CDR1 MGHDK and CDR2 SYGVNS. DNA for the CDR3: TGTGCCAGCAGTGAATGGGACAGGGGGAAGAACACTGAAGCTTTCTTT. This encodes CASSEWDRGKNTEAFF.

This rearrangement joins TRBV29-1 to TRBJ1-1, with TRBD1 as a possible D gene (6 bases). The CDR3 is made up of 13 amino acids. Germline-derived CDR1 and CDR2 are SQVTM and ANQGSEA. V was clipped by 6 bases and J by 5 bases, with 16 bases between them. The CDR3 loop reads CSVASRGSTEAFF. CDR3 bases: TGCAGCGTGGCCAGCAGGGGTTCAACTGAAGCTTTCTTT.

The V call is TRBV13, the J call TRBJ1-1; a possible D gene is TRBD1 (6 bases). With 5 bases removed from V and 1 base from J, the gap between germline ends came to 17 bases. The germline CDR1 and CDR2 sequences are PRHDT and FYEKMQ (reference sequence). This CDR3 spans 16 amino acids. This chain's CDR3 is CASSLIEGHQNTEAFF. CDR3 DNA: TGTGCCAGCAGCCTCATCGAGGGACACCAGAACACTGAAGCTTTCTTT.

About this clone: A much larger clone lies a single base off, so this may be a read error. The chain has TRBV6-5 and TRBJ2-3, with 7 bases identical to TRBD2. Germline V gives CDR1 MNHEY, CDR2 SVGAGI. CDR3 size: 14 residues. V lost 6 bases to trimming and J lost 0 bases; unmatched junction nucleotides: 3. The CDR3 is CASRASGSTDTQYF. CDR3 nucleotide sequence: TGTGCCAGCAGGGCTAGCGGAAGCACAGATACGCAGTATTTT.

This clone turned up a few times. The genes are TRBV3-1 (or the pseudogene TRBV3-2) and TRBJ2-1; the match to TRBD2 covers 7 bases. CDR1 LGHDT and CDR2 YNNKEL come from the germline V gene (reference sequence). The CDR3 extends over 16 amino acids. J lost 3 bases, V lost 4 bases, and 9 bases had no gene match. CDR3 sequence: CASSPQSGAFYNEQFF. The CDR3 nucleotides are TGTGCCAGCAGCCCGCAGAGCGGGGCATTCTACAATGAGCAGTTCTTC.

This chain uses TRBV28 with TRBJ2-7; 7 bases match TRBD2. This CDR3 comprises 15 residues. The trim removed 5 bases at V and 0 bases at J, leaving 7 bases unmatched. Germline CDR1 MDHEN, CDR2 SYDVKM. CDR3 in amino acids: CASSRPGGSSYEQYF. CDR3 bases: TGTGCCAGCAGTCGTCCGGGGGGATCCTCCTACGAGCAGTACTTC.

The chain links TRBV2 to TRBJ1-6; D unresolved. This CDR3 has 13 amino acids. Germline CDR1 SNHLY, CDR2 FYNNEI. Trimming stripped 0 bases from V and 7 bases from J, with 4 bases between. The CDR3 region is CASSEARNSPLHF. The DNA of the CDR3 is TGTGCCAGCAGTGAAGCGCGGAATTCACCCCTCCACTTT.

The chain combines TRBV10-3 with TRBJ2-7, with D possibly TRBD2 on 6 matching bases. Between the trimmed V and J ends, which lost 2 bases and 2 bases, there was a span of 13 bases. The CDR3 has 15 amino acids. Per the germline V gene, CDR1 is ENHRY and CDR2 is SYGVKD. The CDR3 DNA follows: TGTGCCATCAGTGAGCTATTAGCGGAACCCTACGAGCAGTACTTC. The encoded protein is CAISELLAEPYEQYF.

The chain employs TRBV7-2 and TRBJ2-1; perhaps TRBD2 as D (5 bases). There are 13 residues in the CDR3. CDR1 and CDR2 (germline): SGHTA, FQGNSA. Trimming took off 6 bases at V and 3 bases at J, with 9 bases between the two ends. In DNA form, the CDR3 reads TGTGCCAGCAGACCAGGACTCTACAATGAGCAGTTCTTC. This codes for CASRPGLYNEQFF.

The gene calls are TRBV18 and TRBJ1-6; no reliable D call. The CDR3 spans 15 residues. Germline loops: CDR1 KGHSH, CDR2 LQKENI. Deletions cut 4 bases from V and 6 bases from J, with 13 bases between. The CDR3 is CASSQTAGLNSPLHF. The DNA for the CDR3 is TGTGCCAGCTCACAAACCGCAGGTCTTAATTCACCCCTCCACTTT.

The chain links TRBV19 to TRBJ2-7; 10 bases agree with TRBD1. The CDR3 has 13 amino acids. Germline CDR1 LNHDA, CDR2 SQIVND (reference sequence). J lost 6 bases, V lost 5 bases, and 4 bases had no gene match. CDR3 coding DNA: TGTGCCAGTAGTCGGGACAGGGGAGGCGAGCAGTACTTC. Its protein product is CASSRDRGGEQYF.